The source of this TCR beta chain is a study of radiotherapy plus CTLA-4 blockade in lung cancer. The overall study: Patients showed objective responses in over 15% of cases, and disease control was achieved by approximately 31%. Regarding the study as a whole: Expansion of tumor-derived TCR clones was observed in blood after radiotherapy plus ipilimumab.

This clone was recorded a few times. The antigen is undetermined. Focal radiation and CTLA-4 blockade (ipilimumab) were tested in chemo-refractory metastatic non-small-cell lung cancer patients. CDR1 is MNHEY and CDR2 is SVGAGI in the germline V gene. V lost 6 bases, J lost 6 bases, and 15 bases lay in between. The length of the CDR3 is 15 residues. Sequencing was performed with immunoSEQ multiplex PCR; in TCRdb, only in-frame clones are kept and a portion is missing. This table holds 57,000 or so clones, around 77% found once. This specimen consisted of peripheral blood, obtained from a patient treated with radiotherapy plus ipilimumab. This TCR came from a human donor with non-small cell lung cancer who had a complete response to radiotherapy plus ipilimumab. The chain carries TRBV6-5 and TRBJ1-6, with D possibly matching TRBD1 (5 bases). This CDR3 reads CASSRLGTGNSPLHF. CDR3 nucleotide sequence: TGTGCCAGCAGCCGACTGGGGACCGGTAATTCACCCCTCCACTTT.